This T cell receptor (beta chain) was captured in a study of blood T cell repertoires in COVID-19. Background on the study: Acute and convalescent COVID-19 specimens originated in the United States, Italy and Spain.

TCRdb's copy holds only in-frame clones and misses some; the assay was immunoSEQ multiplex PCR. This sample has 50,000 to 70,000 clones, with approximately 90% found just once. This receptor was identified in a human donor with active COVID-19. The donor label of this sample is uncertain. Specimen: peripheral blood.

CDR3 sequence reads: CASSLRANYGYTF. Here the CDR3 DNA reads TGTGCCAGCAGCTTAAGAGCTAACTATGGCTACACCTTC. The J gene is TRBJ1-2, the V gene TRBV7-8; D call uncertain. Germline CDR1 is SGHVS and CDR2 is FQNEAQ. This CDR3 region has 13 residues. V was cut by 2 bases and J by 0 bases, with 4 bases left in between.